The present entry profiles one T cell receptor beta chain with its context. V was trimmed by 8 bases and J by 3 bases, leaving 20 bases between them. This CDR3 region has 15 residues. Germline values: CDR1 SNHLY, CDR2 FYNNEI. The sample originates from a study of T-cell memory formation after mild COVID-19. TCRdb processed the 5' RACE reads anew with MiXCR; each CDR3 protein has one entry. The table includes almost 250,000 distinct CDR3 sequences, approximately 15% detected once. The clonotype was recovered from an adult woman who had mild COVID-19 (a few samples of this study predate the infection). Cell type and time point are not known. The genes are TRBV2 and TRBJ2-7; a possible D gene is TRBD1 (6 bases). Input material: PBMCs or a T cell subset sorted from them (not recorded which). The CDR3 DNA is TGTGCCAGCCTCTCCGGACAGCCGACTTACTACGAGCAGTACTTC. Translation: CASLSGQPTYYEQYF.